This T cell receptor beta chain is drawn from a study of monozygotic twins with inflammatory bowel disease (dated by TCRdb to the late 2010s). General notes on the study: In total, roughly 30 monozygotic twin pairs made up the full study: 19 Danish pairs, all IBD-discordant, plus nine German pairs, of which four were IBD-concordant and five were IBD-discordant. The search for disease-associated traits relied mainly on comparing, within discordant pairs, IBD patients with their genetically identical healthy co-twins. Each individual had, on average, about 151 000 unique TCRalpha sequences and 181 000 unique TCRbeta sequences available for analysis.

Overall study results and their limits: The results gave no support for a single strong signal or clonotype linked to IBD. Background noise and inter-individual variability may have been introduced into the repertoires by the differing immunosuppressive treatments among patients. Repertoire similarity did not differ between concordant and discordant twins, possibly due to limited statistical power. IBD patients had lower TCRbeta repertoire diversity, measured by the inverse Simpson index, than their healthy co-twins. IBD patients shared fewer clonotypes with other individuals than healthy twins did, most markedly in patients showing signs of disease activity. The analysis was unable to tell different T cell subtypes apart.

Based on the germline V gene, the CDR1 and CDR2 sequences are SNHLY and FYNNEI. From cysteine to phenylalanine, the CDR3 is 14 amino acids long. Only the protein is on record. A roughly 2.5 ml peripheral blood sample was drawn into PAXgene tubes per donor and stored at -80°C. Without T cell sorting, total RNA was isolated from whole blood using the PAXgene blood miRNA kit on an automated QIAcube. Deep TCRalpha and TCRbeta repertoire profiling with unique molecular barcoding was performed on peripheral blood of monozygotic twin pairs concordant or discordant for inflammatory bowel disease. Smoking habits were recorded for all twin pairs, with individuals classified as current, former or never smokers. The library came from 5' RACE. For each TCR library, 3,500 to 4,000 ng of total RNA was used. cDNA was synthesized with SMARTScribe reverse transcriptase in eight separate reactions per sample. During cDNA synthesis, template switching was used to introduce unique molecular identifiers that contained a 6-nucleotide sample barcode. TCRalpha and TCRbeta cDNA was amplified in two nested PCRs of 16 and 9 cycles, and bead purification was carried out after each PCR. Before amplification, the cDNA was treated with uracil DNA-glycosylase and purified using the QIAquick PCR purification kit. The second PCR was the step at which Illumina TruSeq-compatible adapters and sample-specific barcodes were added. Library quality and concentration were assessed using TapeStation and Qubit, and 5 to 6 ng of each library was pooled. Sequencing of the pooled libraries was done on an Illumina HiSeq2500 single-index Rapid Run using custom sequencing primers and 2 x 100 bp reads. In the paper's pipeline: PCR and sequencing errors were corrected by UMI-based consensus assembly using MiGEC version 1.2.6. MiXCR version 2.1.1 was used to carry out V(D)J alignment, clonotype assembly and CDR3 extraction. To normalise gene usage, clonotype sharing and MAIT/NKT TCR abundance, the analysis used the top 1000, 10 000 and 20 000 clonotypes per sample. Diversity was computed as the inverse Simpson index with the vegan R package after downsampling to 27 000 UMIs. Paired Mann-Whitney U tests were applied to discordant twin pairs, with Benjamini-Hochberg correction for multiple testing. TCRdb reprocessed the reads and provides one entry for every CDR3 protein sequence; no DNA is given. The V and J calls and clone size come from TCRdb's table, not from the authors' own analysis. The data table for this sample lists about 380,000 distinct CDR3 sequences. Together, the top ten hold 2.6% of the sample.

Concerning this clonotype itself: The antigen this receptor binds is unknown.

The sequenced sample was blood. Rearrangement joined TRBV2 to TRBJ1-2; the TCRdb call, TRBD1, lacks DNA for checking. The source of this sequence is a human donor with ulcerative colitis or Crohn's disease, or a healthy co-twin of an affected twin (not recorded which). The CDR3 protein: CASGLTGANYGYTF.